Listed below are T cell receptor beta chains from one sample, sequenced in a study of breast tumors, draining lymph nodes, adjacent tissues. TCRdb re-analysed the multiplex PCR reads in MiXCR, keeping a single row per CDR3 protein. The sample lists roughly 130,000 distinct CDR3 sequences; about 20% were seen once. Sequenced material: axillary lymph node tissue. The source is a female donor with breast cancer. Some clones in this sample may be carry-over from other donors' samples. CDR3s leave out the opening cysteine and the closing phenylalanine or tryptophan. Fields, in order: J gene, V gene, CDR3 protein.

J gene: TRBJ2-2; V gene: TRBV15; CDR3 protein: ATSRTRGDTGELF
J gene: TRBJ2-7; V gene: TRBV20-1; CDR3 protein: SASGGQGGDEQY
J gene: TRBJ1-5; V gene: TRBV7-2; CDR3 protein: ASSLFTGGVGQPQH
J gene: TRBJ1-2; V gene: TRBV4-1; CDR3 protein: ASSQGDSPYGYT
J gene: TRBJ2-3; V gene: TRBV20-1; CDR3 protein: SARPTPGSTDTQY
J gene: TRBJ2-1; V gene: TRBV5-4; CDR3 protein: ASSFGGGSYNEQF
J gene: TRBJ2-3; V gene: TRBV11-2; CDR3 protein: ASSTATDTQY
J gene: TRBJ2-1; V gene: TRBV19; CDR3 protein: ASSGGKWLAGDNEQF
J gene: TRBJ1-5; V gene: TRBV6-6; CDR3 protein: ASSQPGQNQPQH
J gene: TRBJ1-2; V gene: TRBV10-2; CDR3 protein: ASRTGNYGYT
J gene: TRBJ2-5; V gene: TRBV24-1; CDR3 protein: ATSDSQGVTQY
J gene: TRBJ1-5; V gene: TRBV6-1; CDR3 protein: ASRQGPTPQH
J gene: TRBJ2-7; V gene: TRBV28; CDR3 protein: ASSGQGASYEQY
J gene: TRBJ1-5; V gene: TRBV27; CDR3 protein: AREGFRAGGNQPQH
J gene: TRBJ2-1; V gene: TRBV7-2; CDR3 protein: ASSLAVSYNEQF
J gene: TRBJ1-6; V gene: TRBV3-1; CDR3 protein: ASSDGTGSSYNSPLH
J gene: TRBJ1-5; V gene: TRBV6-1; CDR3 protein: ASSDSTSNQPQH
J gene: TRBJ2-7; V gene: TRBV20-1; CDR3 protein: SAKIQVGGEQY
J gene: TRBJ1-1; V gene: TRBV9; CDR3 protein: ASSVGAEGTEAF
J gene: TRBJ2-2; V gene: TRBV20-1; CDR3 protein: SARDPGTTGGTGELF
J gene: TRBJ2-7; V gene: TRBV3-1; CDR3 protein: ASSLGEEQY
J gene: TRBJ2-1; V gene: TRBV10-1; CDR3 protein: ASSETKSGNNEQF